The next 19 T cell receptor beta chains were all read from a single sample in a study of T cells in Graves' hyperthyroidism and ophthalmopathy. TCR beta CDR3 regions were amplified from RNA. Carried out on the TCR CDR3, a first-round RT-PCR used the HTBI primer set. MiXCR was run by TCRdb on the multiplex PCR reads, yielding one entry per CDR3 protein. Of roughly 750,000 distinct CDR3 sequences in the sample, less than 20% were seen once. The sample comprised blood. The source is a man aged 18 to 29 with Graves' hyperthyroidism.

This rearrangement joins TRBV6-1 to TRBJ2-7, with 14 bases matching TRBD2. Germline trimming cut 5 bases from V and 4 bases from J; bases unmatched to any gene: 7. The CDR3 is 16 residues long. Germline values: CDR1 MNHNS, CDR2 SASEGT. The CDR3 region has the DNA TGTGCCAGCAGTCAGACTAGCGGGAGGGCCTTATACGAGCAGTACTTC. Protein: CASSQTSGRALYEQYF.

This clonotype has a count of ten or more. One end of the junction varies from germline; a read error may be responsible. The rearrangement uses TRBV2 and TRBJ1-1; the D is unclear. The CDR3 contains 11 residues. Germline assignment: CDR1 SNHLY and CDR2 FYNNEI. CDR3 sequence reads: CASRGNAEAFF. CDR3 bases: TGTGCCAGCAGAGGGAACGCTGAAGCTTTCTTT.

The gene calls are TRBV7-2 and TRBJ2-7; D call uncertain. The CDR3 length is 13 residues. Germline CDR1 is SGHTA and CDR2 is FQGNSA. Trimming cost V 5 bases and J 2 bases, with 10 bases left between them. This CDR3 reads CASSLYVTYEQYF. CDR3 DNA sequence: TGTGCCAGCAGCCTGTATGTTACCTACGAGCAGTACTTC.

This clonotype was detected many times. The chain recombines TRBV20-1 with TRBJ2-7; D tentatively reads TRBD1 or TRBD2 (5 bases each). The CDR3 is 13 residues long. The germline V gene encodes CDR1 DFQATT and CDR2 SNEGSKA (reference sequence). Trimming took off 0 bases at V and 4 bases at J, with 10 bases between the two ends. The CDR3 coding sequence is TGCAGTGCTAGAGACGAGGGGTCGTACGAGCAGTACTTC. Its translation: CSARDEGSYEQYF.

This clonotype was seen at least ten times. The J gene is TRBJ2-1, the V gene TRBV6-5, with 9 bases lining up with TRBD2. Germline V gene data show CDR1 as MNHEY and CDR2 as SVGAGI. V was pared by 0 bases and J by 8 bases, with 5 bases of the junction left unmatched. This CDR3 has 15 residues. The CDR3 sequence is CASSYSGTSSYEQFF. CDR3 in DNA: TGTGCCAGCAGTTACTCCGGGACTAGCAGCTATGAGCAGTTCTTC.

Many counts were recorded for this clonotype. CDR3 amino acids: CASSYSPGNQPQHF. The CDR3 DNA reads as TGTGCCAGCAGTTACTCGCCGGGAAATCAGCCCCAGCATTTT. V gene TRBV6-2 or TRBV6-3 combines with J gene TRBJ1-5; D unclear. This CDR3 has 14 residues. The V and J ends lost 0 bases and 4 bases respectively, with 7 bases between them. The germline gives CDR1 MNHEY, CDR2 SVGEGT.

The chain couples TRBV24-1 to TRBJ1-5; tentative D call: TRBD1 (5 bases). Germline CDR1 and CDR2: KGHDR and SFDVKD. Trimming took off 3 bases at V and 1 base at J, with 9 bases between the two ends. The CDR3 loop spans 15 amino acids. CDR3 nucleotides: TGTGCCACCAGTGATAAAGGGGCCAGCAATCAGCCCCAGCATTTT. Translation gives CATSDKGASNQPQHF.

In this sample, this clonotype turned up many times. V is TRBV30 and J is TRBJ1-1, with D hard to call. The ends were cut back, 5 bases at V and 3 bases at J, with 19 bases in the middle. Germline lookup yields CDR1 GTSNPN and CDR2 SVGIG (reference sequence). This CDR3 has 15 residues. CDR3 coding DNA: TGTGCCTGGTTTCCACGGGATAGGGCCTACACTGAAGCTTTCTTT. It is translated as CAWFPRDRAYTEAFF.

CDR3 loop: CASSRGTGTDSNQPQHF. The DNA of the CDR3 is TGTGCCAGCAGTCGGGGAACCGGGACCGATAGCAATCAGCCCCAGCATTTT. The chain employs TRBV2 and TRBJ1-5; tentatively, D is TRBD1 (5 bases). The CDR3 loop spans 17 amino acids. Trimming pared 5 bases from V and 0 bases from J, leaving 17 bases between. From germline, CDR1 is SNHLY and CDR2 FYNNEI.

This clonotype was picked up many times. The rearrangement links TRBV6-2 or TRBV6-3 to TRBJ1-6, with 7 bases aligning to TRBD1. The germline CDR1 and CDR2 sequences are MNHEY and SVGEGT. With V trimmed by 4 bases and J by 5 bases, 2 bases remained unmatched. This CDR3 is 14 amino acids long. As DNA, the CDR3 is TGTGCCAGCAGTTGGAGGGGGCATAATTCACCCCTCCACTTT. Translating gives CASSWRGHNSPLHF.

This clonotype was found many times. The chain recombines TRBV29-1 with TRBJ2-7; 9 nucleotides line up with TRBD2. Trimming took 3 bases from V and 4 from J; bases not matched to a gene: 4. The CDR3 extends over 13 amino acids. Germline CDR1 and CDR2: SQVTM and ANQGSEA. CDR3 residues: CSVDGAGGYEQYF. The CDR3 DNA follows: TGCAGCGTTGACGGGGCGGGAGGGTACGAGCAGTACTTC.

Many counts were recorded for this clonotype. The chain combines TRBV28 with TRBJ2-7; no firm D call. Trimming took 3 bases from V and 4 from J, leaving 13 bases between them. CDR1 MDHEN and CDR2 SYDVKM come from the germline V gene. The CDR3 has 14 residues. The CDR3 reads CASSFMAGIYEQYF. The CDR3 region has the DNA TGTGCCAGCAGTTTCATGGCAGGAATATACGAGCAGTACTTC.

This clonotype was counted a few times. The CDR3 here is CASSYRQSGEQYF. The CDR3 nucleotides read TGTGCCAGCAGTTACAGGCAATCGGGGGAGCAGTACTTC. The chain joins TRBV6-2 or TRBV6-3 to TRBJ2-7; possible D gene TRBD2, 5 bases. The length of the CDR3 is 13 residues. Germline lookup yields CDR1 MNHEY and CDR2 SVGEGT. The germline V and J ends were trimmed by 2 bases and 7 bases, with 12 bases remaining between them.

The sample holds many counts of this clonotype. V gene TRBV28 combines with J gene TRBJ2-1; tentatively, D is TRBD1 or TRBD2 (5 bases each). Germline V lookup: CDR1 MDHEN, CDR2 SYDVKM. Trimming pared 6 bases from V and 6 bases from J, leaving 21 bases between. The CDR3 has 16 amino acids. CDR3 sequence (DNA): TGTGCCAGCAGCCTATGGGGGTCTAGAGGGACCAATGAGCAGTTCTTC. It encodes CASSLWGSRGTNEQFF.

This clonotype was observed a few times. This clone may be a read error of a much larger clone one base away. Lacking the conserved final phenylalanine or tryptophan, this CDR3 likely reflects a read error. The gene calls are TRBV3-1 and TRBJ1-2; D is undetermined. CDR1 LGHDT and CDR2 YNNKEL come from the germline V gene (reference sequence). Trimming left V 1 base short and J 4 bases short, with 7 bases between. The CDR3 sequence is 13 residues long. Here the CDR3 DNA reads TGTGCCAGCAGCCAAGGCGTTCCCTATGGCTACACCCTC. It yields the protein CASSQGVPYGYTL.

This clonotype has a count of ten or more. The chain has TRBV2 and TRBJ2-6, with 7 bases lining up with TRBD1. V shed 6 bases and J 2 bases; nucleotides not matched to a gene: 4. CDR3 length: 15 amino acids. Germline V CDR1 and CDR2: SNHLY, FYNNEI. The CDR3 protein is CASSEQGTGANVLTF. CDR3 DNA sequence: TGTGCCAGCAGCGAACAGGGGACTGGGGCCAACGTCCTGACTTTC. Based on the CDR3 plus reference TRBV2 and TRBJ2-6, the full variable domain is EPEVTQTPSHQVTQMGQEVILRCVPISNHLYFYWYRQILGQKVEFLVSFYNNEISEKSEIFDDQFSVERPDGSNFTLKIRSTKLEDSAMYFCASSEQGTGANVLTFGAGSRLTVL.

The V gene is TRBV10-2, the J gene TRBJ2-2; weak D call: TRBD2 (5 bases). Trimming cost V 6 bases and J 0 bases, with 8 bases left between them. The CDR3 is made up of 14 amino acids. Germline CDR1 is WSHSY and CDR2 is SAAADI. The CDR3 DNA follows: TGCGCCAGCAGGGAGGTAGCGAACACCGGGGAGCTGTTTTTT. This translates into CASREVANTGELFF.

This clonotype appeared many times. The V and J genes are TRBV2 and TRBJ2-3, with 12 bases aligning to TRBD2. The CDR3 length is 17 residues. The germline gives CDR1 SNHLY, CDR2 FYNNEI. Unmatched junction bases numbered 5, after V lost 4 bases and J lost 0 bases. This chain's CDR3 is CASSAIGTSGSTDTQYF. The CDR3, as DNA: TGTGCCAGCAGTGCAATCGGGACTAGCGGGAGCACAGATACGCAGTATTTT.

The chain links TRBV12-3 or TRBV12-4 to TRBJ1-1, with 8 bases lining up with TRBD1. J lost 0 bases, V lost 5 bases, and 8 bases had no gene match. This CDR3 is 16 amino acids long. In DNA, the CDR3 is TGTGCCAGCAGTCCAGGGGGCTTGCGGCTGAACACTGAAGCTTTCTTT. Translated, it gives CASSPGGLRLNTEAFF.